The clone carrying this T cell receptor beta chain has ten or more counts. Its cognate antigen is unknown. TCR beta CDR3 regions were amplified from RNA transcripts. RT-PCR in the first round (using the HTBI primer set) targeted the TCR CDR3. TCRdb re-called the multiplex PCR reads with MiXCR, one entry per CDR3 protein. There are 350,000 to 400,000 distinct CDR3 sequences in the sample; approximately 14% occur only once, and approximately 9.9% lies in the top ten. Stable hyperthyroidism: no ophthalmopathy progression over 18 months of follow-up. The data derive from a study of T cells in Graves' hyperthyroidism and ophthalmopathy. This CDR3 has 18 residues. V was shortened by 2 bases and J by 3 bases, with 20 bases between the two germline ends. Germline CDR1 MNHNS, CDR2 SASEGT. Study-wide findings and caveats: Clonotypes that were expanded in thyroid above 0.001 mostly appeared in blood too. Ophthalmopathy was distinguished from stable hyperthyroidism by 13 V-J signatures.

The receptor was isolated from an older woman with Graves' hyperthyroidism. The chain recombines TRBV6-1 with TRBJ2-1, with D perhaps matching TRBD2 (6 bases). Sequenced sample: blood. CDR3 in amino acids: CASSERSRLAKNYNEQFF. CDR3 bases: TGTGCCAGCAGTGAACGCTCTAGGCTAGCGAAGAACTACAATGAGCAGTTCTTC.